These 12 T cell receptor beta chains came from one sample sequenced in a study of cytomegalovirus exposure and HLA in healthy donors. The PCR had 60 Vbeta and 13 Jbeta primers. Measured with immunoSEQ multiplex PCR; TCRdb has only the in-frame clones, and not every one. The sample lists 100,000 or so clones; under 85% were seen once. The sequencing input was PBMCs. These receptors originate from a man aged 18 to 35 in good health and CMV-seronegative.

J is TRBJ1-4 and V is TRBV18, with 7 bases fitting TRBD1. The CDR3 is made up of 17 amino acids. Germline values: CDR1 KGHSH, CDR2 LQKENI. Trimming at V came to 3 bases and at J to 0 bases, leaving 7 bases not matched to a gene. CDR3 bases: TGTGCCAGCTCACCCCAGGGGGTCTTGGCAACTAATGAAAAACTGTTTTTT. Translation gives CASSPQGVLATNEKLFF.

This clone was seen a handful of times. The CDR3 here is CASSPLRESEQYF. The CDR3 DNA follows: TGTGCCAGCAGCCCATTGCGAGAGTCCGAGCAGTACTTC. The V call is TRBV11-3, the J call TRBJ2-7; D uncertain. CDR1 is SGHNT, CDR2 YENEEA, per germline. CDR3 size: 13 residues. V lost 5 bases, J lost 6 bases, and 14 bases lay in between.

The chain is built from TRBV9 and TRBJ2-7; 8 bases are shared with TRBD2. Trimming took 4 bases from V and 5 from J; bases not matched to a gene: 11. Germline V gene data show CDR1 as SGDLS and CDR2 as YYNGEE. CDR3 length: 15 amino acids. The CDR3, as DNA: TGTGCCAGCAGCCCTCATAGCGGGAATAGAAACGAGCAGTACTTC. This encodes CASSPHSGNRNEQYF.

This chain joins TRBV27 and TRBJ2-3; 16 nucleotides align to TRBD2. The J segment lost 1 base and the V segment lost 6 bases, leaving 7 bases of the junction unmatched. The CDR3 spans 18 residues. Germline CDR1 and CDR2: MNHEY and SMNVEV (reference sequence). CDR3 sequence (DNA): TGTGCCAGCAGGAGAGGGACTAGCGGGAGGGCCGGCACAGATACGCAGTATTTT. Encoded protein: CASRRGTSGRAGTDTQYF.

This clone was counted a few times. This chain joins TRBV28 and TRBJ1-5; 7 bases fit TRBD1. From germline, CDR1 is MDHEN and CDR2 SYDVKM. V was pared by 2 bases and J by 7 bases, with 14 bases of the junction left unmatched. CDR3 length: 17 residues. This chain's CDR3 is CASSLELRQGGRQPQHF. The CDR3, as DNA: TGTGCCAGCAGTTTAGAATTAAGGCAGGGGGGTCGCCAGCCCCAGCATTTT.

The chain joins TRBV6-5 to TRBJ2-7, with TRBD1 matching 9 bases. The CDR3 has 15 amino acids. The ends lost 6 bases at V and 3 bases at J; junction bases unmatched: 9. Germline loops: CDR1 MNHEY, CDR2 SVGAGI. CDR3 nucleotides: TGTGCCAGCAGACCGACAGGGGGTTCTTTCTACGAGCAGTACTTC. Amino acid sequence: CASRPTGGSFYEQYF.

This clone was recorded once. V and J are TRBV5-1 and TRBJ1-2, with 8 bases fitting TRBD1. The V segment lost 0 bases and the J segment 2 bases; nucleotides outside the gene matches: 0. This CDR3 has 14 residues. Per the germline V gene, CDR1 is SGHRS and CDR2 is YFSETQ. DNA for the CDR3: TGCGCCAGCAGCTTGGGACAGGGGAACTATGGCTACACCTTC. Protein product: CASSLGQGNYGYTF.

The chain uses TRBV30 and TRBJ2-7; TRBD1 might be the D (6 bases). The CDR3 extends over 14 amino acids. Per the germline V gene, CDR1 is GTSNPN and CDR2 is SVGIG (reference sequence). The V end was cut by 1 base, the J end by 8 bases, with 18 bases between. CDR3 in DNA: TGTGCCTGGAGTGCGGACAGTCCGGCCCCCCAGCAGTACTTC. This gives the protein CAWSADSPAPQQYF.

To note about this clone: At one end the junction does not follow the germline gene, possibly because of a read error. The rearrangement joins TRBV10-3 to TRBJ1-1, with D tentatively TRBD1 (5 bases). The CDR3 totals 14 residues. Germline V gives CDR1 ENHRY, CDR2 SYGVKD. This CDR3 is CASSYTMGGTEAFF. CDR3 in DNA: TGTGCCAGCAGTTACACCATGGGGGGTACTGAAGCTTTCTTT.

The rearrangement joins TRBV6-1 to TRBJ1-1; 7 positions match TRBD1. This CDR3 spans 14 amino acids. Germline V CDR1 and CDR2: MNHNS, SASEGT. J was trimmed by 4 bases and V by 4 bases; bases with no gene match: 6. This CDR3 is CASSVEGAATEAFF. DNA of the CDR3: TGTGCCAGCAGTGTGGAGGGGGCGGCCACTGAAGCTTTCTTT.

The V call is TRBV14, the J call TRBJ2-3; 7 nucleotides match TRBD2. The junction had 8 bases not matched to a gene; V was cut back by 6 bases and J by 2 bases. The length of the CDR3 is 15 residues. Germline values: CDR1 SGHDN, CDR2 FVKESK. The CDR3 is CASRLTSADTDTQYF. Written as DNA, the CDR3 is TGTGCCAGCAGGCTTACTAGCGCCGACACAGATACGCAGTATTTT.

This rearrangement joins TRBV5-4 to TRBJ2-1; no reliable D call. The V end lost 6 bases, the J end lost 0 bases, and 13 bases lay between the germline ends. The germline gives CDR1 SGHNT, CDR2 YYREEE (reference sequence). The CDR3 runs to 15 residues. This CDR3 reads CASTPDLSSYNEQFF. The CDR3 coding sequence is TGTGCCAGCACCCCCGACTTGAGCTCCTACAATGAGCAGTTCTTC.